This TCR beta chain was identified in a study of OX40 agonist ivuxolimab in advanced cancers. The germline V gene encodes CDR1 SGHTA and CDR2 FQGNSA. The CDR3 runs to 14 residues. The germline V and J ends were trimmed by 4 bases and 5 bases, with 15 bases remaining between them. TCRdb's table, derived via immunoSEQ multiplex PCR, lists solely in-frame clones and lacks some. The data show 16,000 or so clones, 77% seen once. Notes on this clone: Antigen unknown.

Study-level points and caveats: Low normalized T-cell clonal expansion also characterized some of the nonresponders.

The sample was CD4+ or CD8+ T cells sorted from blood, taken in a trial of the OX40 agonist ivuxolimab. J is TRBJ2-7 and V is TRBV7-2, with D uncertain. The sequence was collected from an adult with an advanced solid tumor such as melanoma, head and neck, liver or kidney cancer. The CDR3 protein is CASSSRTVGHEQYF. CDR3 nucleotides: TGTGCCAGCAGCTCCCGGACGGTGGGCCACGAGCAGTACTTC.